This T cell receptor (beta chain) was observed in a study of CD8+ T cells in alopecia areata. As concerns this clone: Its antigen remains unknown.

Findings and limits, study-wide: Sequencing of scalp tissue also captures the resident alphabeta T cells of normal skin.

cDNA reverse transcribed from extracted RNA served as the sequencing template. Clones were read by immunoSEQ multiplex PCR, and TCRdb kept only the in-frame ones, dropping some. The profile shows 90,000 to 120,000 clones, 84% of them singletons. The CDR3 has 12 residues. Trimming left V 0 bases short and J 7 bases short, with 5 bases between. From germline, CDR1 is SGHRS and CDR2 YFSETQ. Documented treatment: oral pan-JAK inhibitor, 5-10 mg twice daily. This chain joins TRBV5-1 and TRBJ2-1; no definite D call. This TCR came from a human donor with alopecia areata. This sample comprised CD8+ T cells sorted from blood, obtained at week 24, from a patient treated with tofacitinib. CDR3 DNA: TGCGCCAGCAGCTTGGTAGTGAATGAGCAGTTCTTC. It is translated as CASSLVVNEQFF.